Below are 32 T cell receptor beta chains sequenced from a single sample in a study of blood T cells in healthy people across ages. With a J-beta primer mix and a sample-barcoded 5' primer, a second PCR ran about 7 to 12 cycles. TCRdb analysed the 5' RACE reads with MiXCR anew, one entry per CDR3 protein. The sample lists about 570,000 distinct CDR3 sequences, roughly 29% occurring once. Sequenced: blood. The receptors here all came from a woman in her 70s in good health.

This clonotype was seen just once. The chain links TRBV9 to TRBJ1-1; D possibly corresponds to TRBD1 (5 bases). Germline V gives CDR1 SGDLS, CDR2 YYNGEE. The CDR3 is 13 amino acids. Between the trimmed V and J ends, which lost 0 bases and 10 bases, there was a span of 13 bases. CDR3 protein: CASSVVTGRGAFF. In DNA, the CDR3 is TGTGCCAGCAGCGTAGTAACAGGACGCGGAGCTTTCTTT. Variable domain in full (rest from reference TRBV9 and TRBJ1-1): DSGVTQTPKHLITATGQRVTLRCSPRSGDLSVYWYQQSLDQGLQFLIQYYNGEERAKGNILERFSAQQFPDLHSELNLSSLELGDSALYFCASSVVTGRGAFFGQGTRLTVV.

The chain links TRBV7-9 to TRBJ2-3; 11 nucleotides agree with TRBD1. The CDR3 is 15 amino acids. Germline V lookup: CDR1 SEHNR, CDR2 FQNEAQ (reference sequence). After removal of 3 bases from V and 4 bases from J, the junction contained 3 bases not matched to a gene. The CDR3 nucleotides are TGTGCCAGCAGCTTCGGGACAGGGGGGCCAGATACGCAGTATTTT. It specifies CASSFGTGGPDTQYF.

Written as DNA, the CDR3 is TGCAGCGTTGATAGCGGGAGATATGAGCAGTTCTTC. Encoded protein: CSVDSGRYEQFF. The chain joins TRBV29-1 to TRBJ2-1; 9 bases map to TRBD2. This CDR3 is built from 12 residues. Germline CDR1 is SQVTM and CDR2 is ANQGSEA. Trimming removed 3 bases from V and 8 bases from J; junction bases left unmatched: 2.

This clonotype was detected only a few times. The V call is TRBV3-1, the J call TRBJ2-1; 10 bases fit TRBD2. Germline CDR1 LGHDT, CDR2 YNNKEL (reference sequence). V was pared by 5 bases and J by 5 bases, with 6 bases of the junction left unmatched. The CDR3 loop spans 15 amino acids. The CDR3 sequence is CASSDPSGGHNEQFF. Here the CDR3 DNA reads TGTGCCAGCAGCGATCCTAGCGGGGGCCACAATGAGCAGTTCTTC.

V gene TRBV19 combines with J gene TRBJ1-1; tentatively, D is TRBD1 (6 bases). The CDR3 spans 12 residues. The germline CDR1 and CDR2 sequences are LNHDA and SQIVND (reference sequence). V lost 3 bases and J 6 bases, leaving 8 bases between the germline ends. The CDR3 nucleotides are TGTGCCAGTAGTATTAGGGGGGCTGAAGCTTTCTTT. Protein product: CASSIRGAEAFF.

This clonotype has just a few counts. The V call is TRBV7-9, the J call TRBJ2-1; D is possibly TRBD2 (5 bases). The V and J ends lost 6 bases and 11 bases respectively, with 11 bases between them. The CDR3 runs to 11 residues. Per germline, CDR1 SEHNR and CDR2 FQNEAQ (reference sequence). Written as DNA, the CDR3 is TGTGCCAGCAGTTCGGCGGGCCAGCAGTTCTTC. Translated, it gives CASSSAGQQFF.

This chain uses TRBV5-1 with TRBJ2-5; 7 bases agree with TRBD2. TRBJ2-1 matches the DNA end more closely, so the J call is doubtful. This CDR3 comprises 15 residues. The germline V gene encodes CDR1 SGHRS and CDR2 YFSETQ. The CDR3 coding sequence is TGCGCCAGCAGCTCTCTAGCGGCAACCTACAATGAGCAGTTCTTC. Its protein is CASSSLAATYNEQFF.

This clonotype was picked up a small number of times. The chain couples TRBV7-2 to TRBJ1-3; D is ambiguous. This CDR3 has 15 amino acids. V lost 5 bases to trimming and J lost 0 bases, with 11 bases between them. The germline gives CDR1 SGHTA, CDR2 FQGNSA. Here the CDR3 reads CASSPIGSSGNTIYF. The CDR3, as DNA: TGTGCCAGCAGCCCCATCGGCAGCTCTGGAAACACCATATATTTT.

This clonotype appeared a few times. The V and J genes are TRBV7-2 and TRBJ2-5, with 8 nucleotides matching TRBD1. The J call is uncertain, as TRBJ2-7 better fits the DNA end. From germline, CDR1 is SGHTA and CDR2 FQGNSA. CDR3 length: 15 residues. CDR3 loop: CASSKTGTGPHEQYF. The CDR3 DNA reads TGTGCCAGCAGCAAAACCGGGACAGGCCCCCACGAGCAGTACTTC.

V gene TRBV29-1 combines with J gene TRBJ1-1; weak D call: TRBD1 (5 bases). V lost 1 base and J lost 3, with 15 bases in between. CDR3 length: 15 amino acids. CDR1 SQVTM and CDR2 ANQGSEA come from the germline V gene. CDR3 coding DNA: TGCAGCGTTGAAGTTCGAAGGACATGGGACACTGAAGCTTTCTTT. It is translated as CSVEVRRTWDTEAFF.

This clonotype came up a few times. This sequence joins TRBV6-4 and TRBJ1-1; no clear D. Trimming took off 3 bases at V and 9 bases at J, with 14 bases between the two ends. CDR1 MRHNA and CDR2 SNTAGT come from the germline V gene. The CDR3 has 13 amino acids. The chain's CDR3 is CASSERPSTKAFF. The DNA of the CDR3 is TGTGCCAGCAGTGAAAGGCCCTCTACTAAAGCTTTCTTT.

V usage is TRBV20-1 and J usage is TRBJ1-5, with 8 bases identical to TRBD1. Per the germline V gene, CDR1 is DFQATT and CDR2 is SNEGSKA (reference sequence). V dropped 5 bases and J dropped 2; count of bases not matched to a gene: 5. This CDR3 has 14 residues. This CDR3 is CSARTGRGNQPQHF. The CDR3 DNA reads TGCAGTGCTCGGACAGGGAGAGGCAATCAGCCCCAGCATTTT.

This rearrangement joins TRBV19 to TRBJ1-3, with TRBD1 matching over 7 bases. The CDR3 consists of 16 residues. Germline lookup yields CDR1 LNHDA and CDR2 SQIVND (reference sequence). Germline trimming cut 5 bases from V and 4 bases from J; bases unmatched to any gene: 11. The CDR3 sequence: CASSANRGWRGNTIYF. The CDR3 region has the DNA TGTGCCAGTAGTGCCAACAGGGGTTGGAGAGGAAACACCATATATTTT.

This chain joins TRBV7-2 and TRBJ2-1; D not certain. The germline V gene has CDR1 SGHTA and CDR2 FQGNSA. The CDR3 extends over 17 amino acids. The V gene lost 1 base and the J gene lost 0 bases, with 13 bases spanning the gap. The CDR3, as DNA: TGTGCCAGCAGCTTAGTCCCTATACAGAGCTCCTACAATGAGCAGTTCTTC. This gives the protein CASSLVPIQSSYNEQFF.

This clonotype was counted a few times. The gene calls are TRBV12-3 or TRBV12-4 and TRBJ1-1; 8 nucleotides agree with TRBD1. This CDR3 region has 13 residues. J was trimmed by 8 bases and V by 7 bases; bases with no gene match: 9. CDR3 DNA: TGTGCCAGCACCCTAGGGTCAGGGGGCGAAGCTTTCTTT. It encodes CASTLGSGGEAFF.

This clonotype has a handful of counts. CDR3 sequence reads: CASSLPGQGVQANYGYTF. Here the CDR3 DNA reads TGTGCCAGCAGTTTACCGGGACAGGGGGTGCAAGCTAACTATGGCTACACCTTC. The V and J genes are TRBV28 and TRBJ1-2; TRBD1 agrees at 11 bases. V was pared by 2 bases and J by 0 bases, with 8 bases of the junction left unmatched. In germline, CDR1 is MDHEN, CDR2 SYDVKM. There are 18 residues in the CDR3.

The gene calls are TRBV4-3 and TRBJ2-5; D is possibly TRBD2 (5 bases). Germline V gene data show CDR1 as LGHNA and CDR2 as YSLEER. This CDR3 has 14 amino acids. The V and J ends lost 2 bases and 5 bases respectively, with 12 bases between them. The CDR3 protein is CASSQTVRGETQYF. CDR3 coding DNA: TGCGCCAGCAGCCAAACCGTTCGCGGGGAGACCCAGTACTTC.

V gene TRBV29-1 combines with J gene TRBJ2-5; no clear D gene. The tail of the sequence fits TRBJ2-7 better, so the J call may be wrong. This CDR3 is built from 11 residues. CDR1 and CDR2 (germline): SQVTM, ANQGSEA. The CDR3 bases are TGCAGCGTTTCCTTAAGCTACGAGCAGTACTTC. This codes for CSVSLSYEQYF.

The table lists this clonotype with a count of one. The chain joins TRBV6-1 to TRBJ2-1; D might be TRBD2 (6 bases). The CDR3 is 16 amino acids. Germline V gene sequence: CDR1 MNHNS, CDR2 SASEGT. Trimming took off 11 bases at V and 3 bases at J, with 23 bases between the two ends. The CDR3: CADSMWAGLIYNEQFF. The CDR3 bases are TGTGCCGACTCAATGTGGGCGGGACTTATCTACAATGAGCAGTTCTTC.

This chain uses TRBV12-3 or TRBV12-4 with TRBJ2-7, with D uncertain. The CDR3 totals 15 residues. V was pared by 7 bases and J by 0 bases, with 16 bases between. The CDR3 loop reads CASTPKNSPSYEQYF. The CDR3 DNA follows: TGTGCCAGCACCCCTAAAAATAGTCCCTCCTACGAGCAGTACTTC.

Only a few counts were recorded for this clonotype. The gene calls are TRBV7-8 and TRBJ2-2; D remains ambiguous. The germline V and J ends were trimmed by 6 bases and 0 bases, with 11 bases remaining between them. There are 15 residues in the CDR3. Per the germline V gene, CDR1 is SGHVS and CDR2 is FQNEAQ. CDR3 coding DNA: TGTGCCAGCAGGTTTGGCAATTCGAACACCGGGGAGCTGTTTTTT. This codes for CASRFGNSNTGELFF.

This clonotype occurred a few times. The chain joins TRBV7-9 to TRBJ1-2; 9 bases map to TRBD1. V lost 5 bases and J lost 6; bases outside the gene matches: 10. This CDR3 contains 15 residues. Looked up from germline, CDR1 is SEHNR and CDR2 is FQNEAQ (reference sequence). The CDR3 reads CASSPGTGQVDGYTF. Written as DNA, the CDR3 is TGTGCCAGCAGCCCGGGGACAGGGCAGGTGGATGGCTACACCTTC.

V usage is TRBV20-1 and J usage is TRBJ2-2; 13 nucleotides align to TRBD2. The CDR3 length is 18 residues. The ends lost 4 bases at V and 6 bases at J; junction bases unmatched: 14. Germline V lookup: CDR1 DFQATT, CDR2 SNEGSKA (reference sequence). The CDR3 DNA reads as TGCAGTGCTACGTTCACTAGCGGGGGGGCAAGTGTCGCCGGGGAGCTGTTTTTT. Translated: CSATFTSGGASVAGELFF.

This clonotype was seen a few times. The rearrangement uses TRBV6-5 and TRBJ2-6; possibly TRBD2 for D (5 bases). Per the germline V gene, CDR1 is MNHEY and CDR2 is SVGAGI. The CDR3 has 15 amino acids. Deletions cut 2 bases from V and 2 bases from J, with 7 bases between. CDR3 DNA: TGTGCCAGCAGTTACGTCGGGGCTGGGGCCAACGTCCTGACTTTC. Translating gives CASSYVGAGANVLTF.

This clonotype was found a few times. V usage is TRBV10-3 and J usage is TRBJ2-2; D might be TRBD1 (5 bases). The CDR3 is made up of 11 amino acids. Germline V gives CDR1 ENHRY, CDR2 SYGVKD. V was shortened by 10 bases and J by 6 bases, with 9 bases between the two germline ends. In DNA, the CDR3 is TGTGCCACCCAGGGATCCGGGGAGCTGTTTTTT. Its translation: CATQGSGELFF.

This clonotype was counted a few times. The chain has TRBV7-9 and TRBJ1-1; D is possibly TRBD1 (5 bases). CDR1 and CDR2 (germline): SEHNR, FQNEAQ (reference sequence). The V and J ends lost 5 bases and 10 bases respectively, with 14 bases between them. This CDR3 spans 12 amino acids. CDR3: CASSDGTWGAFF. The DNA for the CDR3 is TGTGCCAGCAGCGATGGGACTTGGGGAGCTTTCTTT. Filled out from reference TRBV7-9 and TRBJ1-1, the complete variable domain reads DTGVSQNPRHKITKRGQNVTFRCDPISEHNRLYWYRQTLGQGPEFLTYFQNEAQLEKSRLLSDRFSAERPKGSFSTLEIQRTEQGDSAMYLCASSDGTWGAFFGQGTRLTVV.

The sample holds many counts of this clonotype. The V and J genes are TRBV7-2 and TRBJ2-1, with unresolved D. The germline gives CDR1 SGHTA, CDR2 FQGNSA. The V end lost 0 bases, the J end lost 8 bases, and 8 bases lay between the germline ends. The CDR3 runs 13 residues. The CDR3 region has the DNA TGTGCCAGCAGCTTAGCGCAAGGTTATGAGCAGTTCTTC. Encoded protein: CASSLAQGYEQFF.

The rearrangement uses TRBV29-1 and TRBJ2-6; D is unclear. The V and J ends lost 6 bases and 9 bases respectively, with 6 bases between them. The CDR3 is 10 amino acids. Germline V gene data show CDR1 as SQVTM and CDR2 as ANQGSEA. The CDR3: CSVGDNVLTF. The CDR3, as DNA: TGCAGCGTGGGCGACAACGTCCTGACTTTC.

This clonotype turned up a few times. CDR3 loop: CASSLQTGVGNEQFF. As DNA, the CDR3 is TGTGCCAGCAGCTTACAGACAGGGGTAGGGAATGAGCAGTTCTTC. The chain couples TRBV7-9 to TRBJ2-5, with 8 nucleotides matching TRBD1. The J call may be mistaken, given a closer DNA end match to TRBJ2-1. Germline-derived CDR1 and CDR2 are SEHNR and FQNEAQ (reference sequence). This CDR3 contains 15 residues.

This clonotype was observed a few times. The CDR3 nucleotides are TGCAGTGCTAGTTCGACCGTGGAACAGCCCCAGCATTTT. This codes for CSASSTVEQPQHF. The chain joins TRBV20-1 to TRBJ1-5; D is unresolved. The V end lost 3 bases, the J end lost 7 bases, and 13 bases lay between the germline ends. This CDR3 has 13 amino acids. Germline CDR1 and CDR2: DFQATT and SNEGSKA (reference sequence).

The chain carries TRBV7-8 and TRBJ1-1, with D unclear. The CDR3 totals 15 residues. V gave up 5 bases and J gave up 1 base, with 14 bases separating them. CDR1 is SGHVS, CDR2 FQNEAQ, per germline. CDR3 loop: CASSLTLSGNTEAFF. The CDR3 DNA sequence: TGTGCCAGCAGCCTTACGTTAAGTGGGAACACTGAAGCTTTCTTT. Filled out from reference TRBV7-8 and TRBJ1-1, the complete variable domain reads GAGVSQSPRYKVAKRGQDVALRCDPISGHVSLFWYQQALGQGPEFLTYFQNEAQLDKSGLPSDRFFAERPEGSVSTLKIQRTQQEDSAVYLCASSLTLSGNTEAFFGQGTRLTVV.

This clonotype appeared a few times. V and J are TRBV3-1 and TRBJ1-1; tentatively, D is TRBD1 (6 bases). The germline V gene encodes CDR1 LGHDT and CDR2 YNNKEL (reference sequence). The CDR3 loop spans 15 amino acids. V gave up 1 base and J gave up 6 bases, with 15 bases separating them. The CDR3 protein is CASSQGGGHRAEAFF. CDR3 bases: TGTGCCAGCAGCCAAGGGGGGGGGCATCGGGCTGAAGCTTTCTTT. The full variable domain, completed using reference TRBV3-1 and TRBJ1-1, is DTAVSQTPKYLVTQMGNDKSIKCEQNLGHDTMYWYKQDSKKFLKIMFSYNNKELIINETVPNRFSPKSPDKAHLNLHINSLELGDSAVYFCASSQGGGHRAEAFFGQGTRLTVV.